This TCR beta chain was sequenced in a study of blood T cell repertoires in COVID-19. Overall study context: Samples came from the United States, Italy and Spain, spanning acute and convalescent COVID-19. PBMCs, B-cell-depleted T cells, or T cells were the source of the cDNA or gDNA that made up the material.

Per the germline V gene, CDR1 is SGHRS and CDR2 is YFSETQ. CDR3 length equals 15 residues. Trimming removed 9 bases at V and 0 bases at J, with 16 bases between. As originally analysed: Amplifying reference gene primers gave estimates of nucleated cell counts. TCRdb's table, derived via immunoSEQ multiplex PCR, lists solely in-frame clones and lacks some. V and J calls plus clone size are reproduced from that table; the DNA served to infer D and trimming. The sample contains 150,000 to 200,000 clones, about four fifths of which appear only once. This chain connects TRBV5-1 to TRBJ1-3; D possibly corresponds to TRBD1 (5 bases). Sequencing was performed on peripheral blood. The sequence was collected from a woman aged 80 or over with acute or convalescent COVID-19. The CDR3 nucleotides read TGCGCCACCATTAGGCGGGGGAGCTCTGGAAACACCATATATTTT. The encoded protein is CATIRRGSSGNTIYF.